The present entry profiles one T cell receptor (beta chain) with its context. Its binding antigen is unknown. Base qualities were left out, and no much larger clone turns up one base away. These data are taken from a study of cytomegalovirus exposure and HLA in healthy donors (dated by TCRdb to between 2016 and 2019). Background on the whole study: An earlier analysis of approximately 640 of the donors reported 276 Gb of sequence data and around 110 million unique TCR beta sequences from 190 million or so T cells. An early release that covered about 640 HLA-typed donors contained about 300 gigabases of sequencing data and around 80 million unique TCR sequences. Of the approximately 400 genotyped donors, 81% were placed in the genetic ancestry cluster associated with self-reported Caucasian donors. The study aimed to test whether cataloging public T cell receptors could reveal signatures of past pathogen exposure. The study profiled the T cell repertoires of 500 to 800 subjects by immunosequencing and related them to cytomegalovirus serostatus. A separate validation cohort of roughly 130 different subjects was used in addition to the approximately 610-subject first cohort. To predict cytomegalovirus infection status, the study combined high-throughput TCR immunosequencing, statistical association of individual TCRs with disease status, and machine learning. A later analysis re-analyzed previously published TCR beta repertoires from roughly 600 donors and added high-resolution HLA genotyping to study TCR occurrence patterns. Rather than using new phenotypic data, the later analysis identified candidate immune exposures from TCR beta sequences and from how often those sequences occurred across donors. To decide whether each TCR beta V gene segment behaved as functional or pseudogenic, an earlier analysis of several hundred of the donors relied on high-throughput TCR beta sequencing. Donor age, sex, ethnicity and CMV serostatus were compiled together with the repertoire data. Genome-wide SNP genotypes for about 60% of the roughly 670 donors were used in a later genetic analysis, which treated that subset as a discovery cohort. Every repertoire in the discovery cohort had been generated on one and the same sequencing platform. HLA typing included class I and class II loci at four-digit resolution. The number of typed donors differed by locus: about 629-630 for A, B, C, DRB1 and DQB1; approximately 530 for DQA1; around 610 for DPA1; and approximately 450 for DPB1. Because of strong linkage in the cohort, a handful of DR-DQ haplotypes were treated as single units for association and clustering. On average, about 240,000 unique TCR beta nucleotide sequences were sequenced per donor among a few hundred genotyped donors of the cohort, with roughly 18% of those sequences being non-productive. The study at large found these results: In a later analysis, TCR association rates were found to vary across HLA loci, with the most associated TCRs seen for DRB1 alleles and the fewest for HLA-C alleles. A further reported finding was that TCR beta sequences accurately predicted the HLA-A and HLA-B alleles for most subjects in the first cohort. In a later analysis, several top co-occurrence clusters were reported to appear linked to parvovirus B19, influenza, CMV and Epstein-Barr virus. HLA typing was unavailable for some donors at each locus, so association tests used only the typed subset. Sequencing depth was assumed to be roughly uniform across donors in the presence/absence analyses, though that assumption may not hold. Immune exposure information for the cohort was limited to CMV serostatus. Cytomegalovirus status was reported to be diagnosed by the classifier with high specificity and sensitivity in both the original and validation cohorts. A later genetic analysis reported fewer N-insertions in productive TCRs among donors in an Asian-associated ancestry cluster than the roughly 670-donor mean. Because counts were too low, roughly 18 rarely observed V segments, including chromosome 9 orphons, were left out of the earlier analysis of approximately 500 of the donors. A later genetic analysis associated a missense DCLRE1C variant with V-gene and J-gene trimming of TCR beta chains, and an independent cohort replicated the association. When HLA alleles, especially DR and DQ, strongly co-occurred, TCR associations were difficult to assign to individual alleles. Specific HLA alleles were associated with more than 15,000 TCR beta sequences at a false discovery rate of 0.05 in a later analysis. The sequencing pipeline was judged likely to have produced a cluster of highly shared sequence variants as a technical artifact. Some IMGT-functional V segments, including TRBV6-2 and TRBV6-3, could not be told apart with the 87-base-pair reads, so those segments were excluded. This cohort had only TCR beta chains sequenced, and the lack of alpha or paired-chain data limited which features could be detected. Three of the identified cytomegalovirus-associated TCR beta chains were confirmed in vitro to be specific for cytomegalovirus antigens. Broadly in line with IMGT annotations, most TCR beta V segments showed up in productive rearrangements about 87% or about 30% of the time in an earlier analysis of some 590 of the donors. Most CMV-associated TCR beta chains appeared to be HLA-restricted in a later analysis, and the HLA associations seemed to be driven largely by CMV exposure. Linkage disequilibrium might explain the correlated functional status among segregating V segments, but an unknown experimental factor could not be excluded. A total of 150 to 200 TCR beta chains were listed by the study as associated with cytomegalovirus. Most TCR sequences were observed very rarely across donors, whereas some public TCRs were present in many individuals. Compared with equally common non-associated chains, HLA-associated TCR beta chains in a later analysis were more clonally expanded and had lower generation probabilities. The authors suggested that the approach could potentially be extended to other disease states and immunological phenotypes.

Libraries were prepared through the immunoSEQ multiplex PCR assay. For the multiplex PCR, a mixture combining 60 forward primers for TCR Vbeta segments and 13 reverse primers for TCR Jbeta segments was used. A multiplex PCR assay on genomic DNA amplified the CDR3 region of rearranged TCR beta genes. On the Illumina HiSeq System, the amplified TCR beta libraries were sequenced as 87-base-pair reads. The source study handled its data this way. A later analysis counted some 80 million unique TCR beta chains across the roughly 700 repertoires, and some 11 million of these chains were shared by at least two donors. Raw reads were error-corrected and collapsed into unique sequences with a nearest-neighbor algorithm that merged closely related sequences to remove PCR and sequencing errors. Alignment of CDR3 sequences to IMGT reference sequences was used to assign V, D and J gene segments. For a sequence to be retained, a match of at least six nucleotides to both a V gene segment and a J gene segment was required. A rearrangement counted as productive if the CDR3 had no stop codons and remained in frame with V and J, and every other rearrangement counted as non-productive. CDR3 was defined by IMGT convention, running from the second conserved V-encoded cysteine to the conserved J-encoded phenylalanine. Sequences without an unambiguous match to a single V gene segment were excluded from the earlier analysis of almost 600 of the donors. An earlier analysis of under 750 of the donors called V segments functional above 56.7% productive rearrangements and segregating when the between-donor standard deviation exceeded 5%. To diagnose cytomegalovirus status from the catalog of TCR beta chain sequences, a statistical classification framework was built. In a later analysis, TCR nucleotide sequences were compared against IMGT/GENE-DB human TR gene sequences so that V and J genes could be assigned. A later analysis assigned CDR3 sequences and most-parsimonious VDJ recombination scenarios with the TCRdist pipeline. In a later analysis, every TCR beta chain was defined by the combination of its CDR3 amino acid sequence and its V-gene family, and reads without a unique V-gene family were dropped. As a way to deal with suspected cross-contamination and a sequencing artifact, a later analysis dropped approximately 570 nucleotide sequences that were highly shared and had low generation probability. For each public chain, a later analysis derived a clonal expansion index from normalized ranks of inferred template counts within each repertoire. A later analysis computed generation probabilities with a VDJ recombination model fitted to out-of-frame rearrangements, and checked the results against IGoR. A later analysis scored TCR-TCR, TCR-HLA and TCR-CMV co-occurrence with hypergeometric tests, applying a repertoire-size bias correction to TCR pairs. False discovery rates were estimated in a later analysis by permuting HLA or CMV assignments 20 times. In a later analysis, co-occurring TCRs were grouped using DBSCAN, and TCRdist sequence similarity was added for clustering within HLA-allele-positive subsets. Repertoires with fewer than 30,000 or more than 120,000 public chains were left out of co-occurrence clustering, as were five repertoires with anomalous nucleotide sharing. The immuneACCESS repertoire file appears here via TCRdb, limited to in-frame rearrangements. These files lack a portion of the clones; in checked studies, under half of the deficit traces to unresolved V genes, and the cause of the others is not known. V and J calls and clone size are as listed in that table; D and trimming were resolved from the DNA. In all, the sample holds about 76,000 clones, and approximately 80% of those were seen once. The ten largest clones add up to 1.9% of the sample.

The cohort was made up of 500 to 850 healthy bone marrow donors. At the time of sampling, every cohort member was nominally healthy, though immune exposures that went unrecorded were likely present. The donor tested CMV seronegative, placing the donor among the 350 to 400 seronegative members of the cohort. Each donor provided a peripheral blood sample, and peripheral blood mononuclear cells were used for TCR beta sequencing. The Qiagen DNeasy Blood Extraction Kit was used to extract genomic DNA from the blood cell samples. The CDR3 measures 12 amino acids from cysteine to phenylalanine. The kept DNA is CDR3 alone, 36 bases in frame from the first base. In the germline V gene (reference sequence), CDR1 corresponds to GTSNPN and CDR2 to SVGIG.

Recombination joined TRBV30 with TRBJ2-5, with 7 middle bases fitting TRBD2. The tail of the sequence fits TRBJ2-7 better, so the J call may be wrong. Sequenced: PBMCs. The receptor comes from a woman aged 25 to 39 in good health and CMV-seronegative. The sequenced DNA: TGTGCCTGGACAATCGGGGGGTACGAGCAGTACTTC. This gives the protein CAWTIGGYEQYF.